This T cell receptor beta chain was profiled in a study of CD8+ T cells in alopecia areata. Study as a whole: Patients received oral tofacitinib, 5 to 10 mg twice daily, for moderate-to-severe alopecia areata.

Deletions cut 3 bases from V and 3 bases from J, with 4 bases between. CDR1 is SGHRS, CDR2 YFSETQ, per germline. The CDR3 is 11 residues long. With respect to this clone: Its cognate antigen is unknown. In the same sample, other DNA sequences code for this CDR3.

The treatment is: oral pan-JAK inhibitor, 5-10 mg twice daily. Starting from PBMCs, sorting isolated CD4+ and CD8+ T cells. Study outcomes and limitations: Higher clonality and more expanded CD8+ clones appeared in lesional than normal scalp.

Sequencing templates came from extracted RNA that was reverse transcribed into cDNA. The data were produced by immunoSEQ multiplex PCR, yet TCRdb's version contains in-frame clones alone and is incomplete. The sample holds roughly 170,000 clones; roughly 61% are singletons and the top ten take over 10%. This chain joins TRBV5-1 and TRBJ2-7; D is ambiguous. This clonotype was obtained from a human donor with alopecia areata. The material sequenced was CD8+ T cells sorted from blood, taken at week 24, from a patient treated with tofacitinib. CDR3 protein: CASSSNYEQYF. DNA for the CDR3: TGCGCCAGCAGCTCGAACTACGAGCAGTACTTC.